The 26 T cell receptor beta chains below come from one sample, sequenced in a study of a mutant IDH1 vaccine in newly diagnosed glioma. Time point: week 5, during vaccination. Mutant IDH1 20-mer peptide, at 300 ug, made up each vaccine dose, with topical imiquimod. No antigen has been assigned to these receptors. Repertoires were generated with immunoSEQ multiplex PCR, while TCRdb's copy carries only in-frame clones and drops some. The table shows about 51,000 clones, with around 78% occurring only once. Material: PBMCs, obtained from a glioma patient whose treatment included an IDH1 peptide vaccine. Source of these receptors: a middle-aged woman with glioma.

In DNA form, the CDR3 reads TGCGCCAGCAGCCAGCTTACAGGGGGCAATCAGCCCCAGCATTTT. Residues: CASSQLTGGNQPQHF. The rearrangement uses TRBV4-1 and TRBJ1-5; 7 nucleotides agree with TRBD1. There are 15 residues in the CDR3. CDR1 is MGHRA, CDR2 YSYEKL, per germline. Trimming cost V 3 bases and J 2 bases; bases outside gene matches: 4.

The chain couples TRBV19 to TRBJ1-4; TRBD1 might be the D (5 bases). CDR3 length: 16 amino acids. From germline, CDR1 is LNHDA and CDR2 SQIVND (reference sequence). V lost 4 bases to trimming and J lost 10 bases, with 22 bases between them. The DNA of the CDR3 is TGTGCCAGTAGTACGAGGACGGGCCGGGCGGGGGTAAAACTGTTTTTT. Translating it yields CASSTRTGRAGVKLFF.

This clone was seen only once. This rearrangement joins TRBV27 to TRBJ2-7; TRBD1 agrees at 11 bases. The CDR3 consists of 13 residues. The ends lost 5 bases at V and 9 bases at J; junction bases unmatched: 6. From germline, CDR1 is MNHEY and CDR2 SMNVEV (reference sequence). DNA of the CDR3: TGTGCCAGCAGTGGCGGACAGGGGGCAGTGCAGTACTTC. This gives the protein CASSGGQGAVQYF.

The chain recombines TRBV28 with TRBJ1-2; a weak D match, TRBD1 (6 bases). Between the trimmed V and J ends, which lost 7 bases and 3 bases, there was a span of 21 bases. The germline V gene encodes CDR1 MDHEN and CDR2 SYDVKM. CDR3 length: 16 residues. Here the CDR3 DNA reads TGTGCCAGCACCCAGGGCGGGGGGCGCATAGACTATGGCTACACCTTC. Translation gives CASTQGGGRIDYGYTF.

The CDR3 DNA sequence: TGCGCCAGCAGCCTTTCCGGGACAGGGAACTATGGCTACACCTTC. This sequence encodes CASSLSGTGNYGYTF. The rearrangement joins TRBV4-3 to TRBJ1-2; the match to TRBD1 covers 9 bases. The CDR3 totals 15 residues. Unmatched junction bases numbered 5, after V lost 4 bases and J lost 2 bases. Germline V gene lookup returns CDR1 LGHNA and CDR2 YSLEER.

This sequence joins TRBV6-5 and TRBJ2-1; D is ambiguous. The CDR3 totals 14 residues. V was cut by 8 bases and J by 2 bases, with 13 bases left in between. CDR1 and CDR2 from the germline V gene are MNHEY and SVGAGI. The CDR3 nucleotides read TGTGCCAGCGGAGACTCCTCAGCCTACAATGAGCAGTTCTTC. Residues: CASGDSSAYNEQFF.

V and J are TRBV7-9 and TRBJ2-2, with TRBD2 matching over 15 bases. Per the germline V gene, CDR1 is SEHNR and CDR2 is FQNEAQ (reference sequence). J gave up 5 bases and V 5 bases, and 12 bases lay outside the gene matches. The CDR3 runs 19 residues. This CDR3 reads CASSERTSGGAFRTGELFF. The DNA of the CDR3 is TGTGCCAGCAGCGAACGGACTAGCGGGGGGGCGTTTAGGACCGGGGAGCTGTTTTTT.

The V and J genes are TRBV18 and TRBJ2-1; 10 nucleotides line up with TRBD1. Unmatched junction bases numbered 5, after V lost 3 bases and J lost 6 bases. Looked up from germline, CDR1 is KGHSH and CDR2 is LQKENI. This CDR3 comprises 15 residues. Here the CDR3 DNA reads TGTGCCAGCTCACCCCGGGACAGGGGCCCCAATGAGCAGTTCTTC. Encoded protein: CASSPRDRGPNEQFF. The full variable domain, with the rest looked up from reference TRBV18 and TRBJ2-1, is NAGVMQNPRHLVRRRGQEARLRCSPMKGHSHVYWYRQLPEEGLKFMVYLQKENIIDESGMPKERFSAEFPKEGPSILRIQQVVRGDSAAYFCASSPRDRGPNEQFFGPGTRLTVL.

V is TRBV9 and J is TRBJ2-3, with D hard to call. The CDR3 has 16 residues. V lost 1 base and J lost 2, with 14 bases in between. Germline values: CDR1 SGDLS, CDR2 YYNGEE. The CDR3 DNA reads as TGTGCCAGCAGCGTAAGAACAGAGATCTTCACAGATACGCAGTATTTT. Amino acid sequence: CASSVRTEIFTDTQYF.

This clone has only one observation. The V call is TRBV19, the J call TRBJ2-6; tentatively, D is TRBD2 (6 bases). This CDR3 contains 15 residues. Germline lookup yields CDR1 LNHDA and CDR2 SQIVND (reference sequence). Trimming removed 7 bases from V and 1 base from J, with 11 bases in between. The CDR3 is CASISGRSGANVLTF. Here the CDR3 DNA reads TGTGCCAGTATTTCAGGGAGGTCTGGGGCCAACGTCCTGACTTTC.

The genes are TRBV19 and TRBJ2-5, with D uncertain. V shed 2 bases and J shed 5 bases, with 9 bases lying between them. Germline values: CDR1 LNHDA, CDR2 SQIVND (reference sequence). The CDR3 sequence is 13 residues long. This CDR3 reads CASSITDGETQYF. DNA of the CDR3: TGTGCCAGTAGTATAACCGATGGGGAGACCCAGTACTTC.

The chain couples TRBV7-9 to TRBJ2-7; 9 nucleotides match TRBD1. J gave up 5 bases and V 1 base, and 6 bases lay outside the gene matches. This CDR3 comprises 15 residues. Germline values: CDR1 SEHNR, CDR2 FQNEAQ (reference sequence). CDR3 residues: CASSLGTGVRDEQYF. The CDR3, as DNA: TGTGCCAGCAGCTTAGGGACAGGGGTCCGGGACGAGCAGTACTTC.

The V gene is TRBV19, the J gene TRBJ2-2; 7 bases agree with TRBD2. V gave up 6 bases and J gave up 4 bases; unmatched junction bases: 8. This CDR3 region has 15 residues. Germline CDR1 reads LNHDA; CDR2 reads SQIVND (reference sequence). CDR3 sequence reads: CASSKGRGVTGELFF. CDR3 nucleotides: TGTGCCAGTAGCAAGGGACGGGGGGTCACCGGGGAGCTGTTTTTT. The variable domain in full, completed from reference TRBV19 and TRBJ2-2, reads DGGITQSPKYLFRKEGQNVTLSCEQNLNHDAMYWYRQDPGQGLRLIYYSQIVNDFQKGDIAEGYSVSREKKESFPLTVTSAQKNPTAFYLCASSKGRGVTGELFFGEGSRLTVL.

The V and J genes are TRBV7-2 and TRBJ1-1; D gene uncertain. V lost 2 bases, J lost 5 bases, and 6 bases lay in between. This CDR3 region has 12 residues. The germline V gene has CDR1 SGHTA and CDR2 FQGNSA. CDR3 nucleotides: TGTGCCAGCAGCTTAATGGGTACTGAAGCTTTCTTT. As protein: CASSLMGTEAFF.

The CDR3 region has the DNA TGTGCCAGCAGTGTGGCAGGGGGAACCAAAAACATTCAGTACTTC. This codes for CASSVAGGTKNIQYF. This chain joins TRBV25-1 and TRBJ2-4; 7 bases match TRBD1. This CDR3 contains 15 residues. CDR1 and CDR2 from the germline V gene are MGHDK and SYGVNS. With 4 bases clipped from V and 2 bases from J, the junction kept 5 bases outside the gene matches.

The J gene is TRBJ1-5, the V gene TRBV7-9; 7 bases match TRBD1. Germline CDR1 is SEHNR and CDR2 is FQNEAQ (reference sequence). V dropped 5 bases and J dropped 5; count of bases not matched to a gene: 18. The CDR3 has 18 amino acids. The DNA for the CDR3 is TGTGCCAGCAGCCTTACCCCGGGACAGCAGATCTCTCATCAGCCCCAGCATTTT. Translating gives CASSLTPGQQISHQPQHF.

The rearrangement links TRBV29-1 to TRBJ1-1; D gene uncertain. Germline CDR1 is SQVTM and CDR2 is ANQGSEA. This CDR3 has 12 amino acids. Trimming took off 4 bases at V and 1 base at J, with 7 bases between the two ends. The CDR3 sequence is CSVAQRNTEAFF. The CDR3 DNA reads TGCAGCGTTGCCCAGAGGAACACTGAAGCTTTCTTT.

The V gene is TRBV5-1, the J gene TRBJ2-1, with TRBD2 matching over 7 bases. The CDR3 spans 14 residues. In germline, CDR1 is SGHRS, CDR2 YFSETQ. V lost 4 bases, J lost 10 bases, and 11 bases stayed unmatched. CDR3 DNA sequence: TGCGCCAGCAGCGTTACTGCCCCGGGACTAGAGCAGTTCTTC. Amino acids: CASSVTAPGLEQFF. The variable domain in full, with the rest retrieved from reference TRBV5-1 and TRBJ2-1, is KAGVTQTPRYLIKTRGQQVTLSCSPISGHRSVSWYQQTPGQGLQFLFEYFSETQRNKGNFPGRFSGRQFSNSRSEMNVSTLELGDSALYLCASSVTAPGLEQFFGPGTRLTVL.

The chain joins TRBV4-1 to TRBJ1-6, with D hard to call. Trimming removed 4 bases at V and 10 bases at J, with 11 bases between. CDR3 length: 13 residues. Germline V gene lookup returns CDR1 MGHRA and CDR2 YSYEKL. CDR3 DNA: TGCGCCAGCAGCCCTACCGGAGGCTCACCCCTCCACTTT. It specifies CASSPTGGSPLHF.

This clone has only a few counts. V is TRBV30 and J is TRBJ1-1; possibly TRBD1 for D (5 bases). The CDR3 loop spans 10 amino acids. Trimming removed 4 bases from V and 11 bases from J, with 11 bases in between. Germline V gene data show CDR1 as GTSNPN and CDR2 as SVGIG (reference sequence). DNA for the CDR3: TGTGCCTGGATTACGGGACGGGCTTTCTTT. Its translation: CAWITGRAFF.

This clone was observed a few times. The chain has TRBV5-1 and TRBJ2-5, with D hard to call. The CDR3 loop spans 12 amino acids. Germline lookup yields CDR1 SGHRS and CDR2 YFSETQ. V dropped 0 bases and J dropped 1 base, with 1 base sitting between them. Here the CDR3 reads CASSLAQETQYF. The DNA of the CDR3 is TGCGCCAGCAGCTTGGCCCAAGAGACCCAGTACTTC.

J is TRBJ2-5 and V is TRBV7-9; 13 positions agree with TRBD2. V lost 5 bases to trimming and J lost 3 bases; unmatched junction nucleotides: 3. The CDR3 contains 15 residues. Germline loops: CDR1 SEHNR, CDR2 FQNEAQ (reference sequence). CDR3 in DNA: TGTGCCAGCAGCGGGGGACTAGCGGGGAAAGAGACCCAGTACTTC. This gives the protein CASSGGLAGKETQYF.

The rearrangement joins TRBV6-6 to TRBJ1-2; no firm D call. Germline CDR1 is MNHNY and CDR2 is SVGAGI (reference sequence). V lost 4 bases and J lost 2, with 17 bases in between. The CDR3 contains 16 residues. CDR3 DNA sequence: TGTGCCAGCAGTTCCCAATGGGATATACGAAACTATGGCTACACCTTC. Protein product: CASSSQWDIRNYGYTF.

The CDR3 nucleotides are TGTGCAAGTCGTTCTACGGCTAGCGGGGAGAACACCGGGGAGCTGTTTTTT. As protein: CASRSTASGENTGELFF. The rearrangement joins TRBV12-2 to TRBJ2-2; the listed D gene, TRBD2, was not tested against the DNA. TRBV12-2 is deemed a pseudogene. The CDR3 covers 17 residues.

This chain connects TRBV28 to TRBJ1-1; possible D gene TRBD1, 5 bases. V dropped 4 bases and J dropped 4 bases, with 19 bases sitting between them. The CDR3 extends over 16 amino acids. The germline CDR1 and CDR2 sequences are MDHEN and SYDVKM. In DNA form, the CDR3 reads TGTGCCAGCAGTTACCTCCGCGGAGGGGCGAGCACTGAAGCTTTCTTT. Its translation: CASSYLRGGASTEAFF.

This chain uses TRBV5-4 with TRBJ1-2; D gene uncertain. The length of the CDR3 is 15 residues. V dropped 6 bases and J dropped 1 base, with 16 bases sitting between them. Germline CDR1 reads SGHNT; CDR2 reads YYREEE (reference sequence). The CDR3 here is CASTRWAGFNYGYTF. The CDR3 nucleotides are TGTGCCAGCACCAGGTGGGCGGGATTTAACTATGGCTACACCTTC.